Listed below are T cell receptor beta chains from one sample, sequenced in a study of blood T cell repertoires in COVID-19. Data came from immunoSEQ multiplex PCR; TCRdb stores just in-frame clones and leaves some out. The sample shows roughly 190,000 clones, about 80% of them seen only once. The specimen sequenced was peripheral blood. These receptors all stem from a man aged 55-75 years with acute or convalescent COVID-19. The CDR3 runs from the conserved cysteine through the conserved F or W. The D gene is left open where the match is weak. Clone size is stated in some rows and not others, as once, few, many or a class when expanded.

J gene	clone size	V gene	D gene	CDR3 DNA	CDR3 protein
TRBJ2-1	.	TRBV12-3/TRBV12-4	.	TGTGCCAGCAGTTTAGGGGACACCAATGAGCAGTTCTTC	CASSLGDTNEQFF
TRBJ1-6	.	TRBV11-2	.	TGTGCCAGCAGCTTAGTTAGGACAACTAATTCACCCCTCCACTTT	CASSLVRTTNSPLHF
TRBJ1-1	.	TRBV2	.	TGTGCCAGCAGTGGCAAGGGGGGGAATACTGAAGCTTTCTTT	CASSGKGGNTEAFF
TRBJ2-1	.	TRBV10-3	TRBD2	TGTGCCATCAGTCCCGGGACTAGCGGGGGCAATGAGCAGTTCTTC	CAISPGTSGGNEQFF
TRBJ2-1	.	TRBV4-1	TRBD2	TGCGCCAGCAGCGCCTCTGGACTAGCGGGAGTCCATGAGCAGTTCTTC	CASSASGLAGVHEQFF
TRBJ1-2	.	TRBV3-1/TRBV3-2	TRBD1	TGTGCCAGCAGCCAAGGGACAGGGGGAGGCTACACCTTC	CASSQGTGGGYTF
TRBJ2-7	.	TRBV6-6	.	TGTGCCAGCAGTTACTCGGCCAGTCCAGGGTCCTACGAGCAGTACTTC	CASSYSASPGSYEQYF
TRBJ1-2	once	TRBV6-1	TRBD1	TGTGCCAGCAGGGAAGGACAGGGGGCTGGCTACACCTTC	CASREGQGAGYTF
TRBJ2-5	.	TRBV4-2	TRBD2	TGTGCCAGCAGCCAAGTGTCGGCCGCCGCGCGGGGGGGCCGAGAGACCCAGTACTTC	CASSQVSAAARGGRETQYF
TRBJ1-6	.	TRBV18	.	TGTGCCAGCTCTCTTTATAATTCACCCCTCCACTTT	CASSLYNSPLHF
TRBJ1-6	.	TRBV19	TRBD1	TGTGCCAGTAGCCTGACAGGGGGTCGAAACTCACCCCTCCACTTT	CASSLTGGRNSPLHF
TRBJ2-5	.	TRBV6-5	.	TGTGCCAGCAGCGAGGGGGGGGCGAGGGAGACCCAGTACTTC	CASSEGGARETQYF
TRBJ2-7	few	TRBV27	.	TGTGCCAGCAGTACCACGGACCAGGGCTACGAGCAGTACTTC	CASSTTDQGYEQYF
TRBJ1-5	.	TRBV6-5	.	TGTGCCAGCAGACGTCCGGTTAGCAATCAGCCCCAGCATTTT	CASRRPVSNQPQHF
TRBJ1-5	few	TRBV5-6	.	TGTGCCAGCAGCAGAAACAGGAATCAGCCCCAGCATTTT	CASSRNRNQPQHF
TRBJ1-3	.	TRBV6-1	.	TGTGCCAGCAGTGAAGCGCCCAGCTCTGGAAACACCATATATTTT	CASSEAPSSGNTIYF
TRBJ1-1	.	TRBV3-1/TRBV3-2	.	TGTGCTTCGGGGTTGAACACTGAAGCTTTCTTT	CASGLNTEAFF
TRBJ1-1	.	TRBV18	TRBD1	TGTGCCAGCTCACCACTGGGACAGGGTGACACTGAAGCTTTCTTT	CASSPLGQGDTEAFF
TRBJ2-1	.	TRBV11-3	TRBD2	TGTGCCAGCAGCCCTAGACTAGCGGCCTACAATGAGCAGTTCTTC	CASSPRLAAYNEQFF
TRBJ1-2	.	TRBV3-1/TRBV3-2	TRBD1	TGTGCCAGCAGCCAAACCCCGGGACAGGGATCTGGAGGCTACACCTTC	CASSQTPGQGSGGYTF
TRBJ2-1	.	TRBV11-3	TRBD1	TGTGCCAGCAGCTTAGGTTGGACAGGGGGTTCCTACAATGAGCAGTTCTTC	CASSLGWTGGSYNEQFF
TRBJ2-3	few	TRBV4-2	TRBD2	TGTGCCAGCAGCCAAGCAGGGCTAGCGGGCGGAGTCACAGATACGCAGTATTTT	CASSQAGLAGGVTDTQYF
TRBJ1-1	.	TRBV12-3/TRBV12-4	TRBD1	TGTGCCAGCAGTTTTGACAGGGGTGAAGCTTTCTTT	CASSFDRGEAFF
TRBJ2-1	.	TRBV7-3	.	TGTGCCAGCAGCTTAAATACTAGGTCTGTAGGTGATGAGCAGTTCTTC	CASSLNTRSVGDEQFF
TRBJ1-2	once	TRBV6-6	TRBD1	TGTGCCAGCAGTTACTCGACAGGGGGTACCTATGGCTACACCTTC	CASSYSTGGTYGYTF
TRBJ2-3	.	TRBV5-1	.	TGCGCCAGCAGCTCTGGACTATCTAGCACAGATACGCAGTATTTT	CASSSGLSSTDTQYF
TRBJ1-1	.	TRBV9	.	TGTGCCAGCTCCCCGGGGAGATACACTGAAGCTTTCTTT	CASSPGRYTEAFF
TRBJ2-3	few	TRBV3-1/TRBV3-2	.	TGTGCCAGCAGCCAAGATTTTGGTTTGGGGACTGGGACCCATAGCACAGATACGCAGTATTTT	CASSQDFGLGTGTHSTDTQYF